This TCR beta chain was obtained from a study of blood T cell repertoires in COVID-19 (dated by TCRdb to the early 2020s). As for the study more broadly: The collaborator samples originated in the United States, Italy and Spain and spanned the acute and convalescent phases of COVID-19. The prospective study material was composed of cDNA or gDNA derived from T cells, B-cell-depleted T cells, or PBMCs. Deeply sampled blood TCRbeta repertoires from subjects exposed to, actively infected with, or recovered from COVID-19 were included in the dataset. The repertoires were made available in a free public database intended to serve as a resource for research on the immune response to SARS-CoV-2. Samples came from the ongoing ImmuneRACE study (first 160 participants) plus 1,254 subjects from 6 global collaborators. A de-identified subject ID, COVID-19 status, age in years and sex were almost always included in the sample metadata. Where HLA class I and class II types were available, the types were taken from metadata supplied by the sample provider, not from assay-based typing. On the study overall, not on this receptor specifically: The quantity of clinical and demographic metadata differed by source and by participant and was supplied without curation.

The immunoSEQ Assay, a bias-controlled multiplex PCR, was used to amplify TCRbeta CDR3 regions from genomic DNA. Per the original workflow: Nucleated cell counts per sample were estimated from amplification of reference gene primers within the assay. Sequence reads were collapsed and filtered to measure the absolute abundance of every unique TCRbeta CDR3 rearrangement. For each sample, productive Simpson clonality was calculated as the square root of Simpson's diversity index across productive rearrangements. Sourced from immuneACCESS, this table was stored by TCRdb with only in-frame sequences that have V and J called. A share of the clones is absent; for the studies checked, an unresolved V gene accounts for under half, and the remainder has no known explanation. That table furnishes V, J and clone size, whereas the DNA furnished D and trimming. This sample gives some 99,000 clones in total; approximately 82% of them show up just once. About 20% of the sample is in the top ten clones.

V is cut by 3 bases and J by 10 bases, and the space between the germline ends is 13 bases. Reading from cysteine to phenylalanine, the CDR3 counts 13 amino acids. The only DNA kept is the CDR3, 39 bases in frame from the first base. CDR1 MRHNA and CDR2 SNTAGT were looked up in the germline V gene. Each collaborating institution followed its own protocols to collect whole blood in K2EDTA tubes. For TCRbeta analysis, collaborators shipped samples as frozen whole blood, isolated PBMCs, or DNA extracted from either of those sample types. Details on this clone: The target of this receptor is not known. No clone much larger than this one lies a single base away; base qualities are absent.

The sequence links TRBV6-4 to TRBJ2-1; tentative D gene TRBD2, with 6 bases matching. Sequencing used peripheral blood. The TCR sequence derives from a woman in her fifties or sixties with acute or convalescent COVID-19. The DNA sequence follows: TGTGCCAGCAGTGATTCTGGGGCGGGGGAGCAGTTCTTC. Translated, it reads CASSDSGAGEQFF.